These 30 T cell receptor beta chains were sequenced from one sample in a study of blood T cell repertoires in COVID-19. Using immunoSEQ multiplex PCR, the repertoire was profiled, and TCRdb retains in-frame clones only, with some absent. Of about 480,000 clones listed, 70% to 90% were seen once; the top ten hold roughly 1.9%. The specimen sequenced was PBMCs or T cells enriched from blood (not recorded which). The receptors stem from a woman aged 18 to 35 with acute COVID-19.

The CDR3 region has the DNA TGTGCCAGCAGCTTCGGGAGAGCGGAGACCCAGTACTTC. Its protein product is CASSFGRAETQYF. V is TRBV7-2 and J is TRBJ2-5; possible D gene TRBD2, 6 bases. Trimming stripped 3 bases from V and 5 bases from J, with 10 bases between. Looked up from germline, CDR1 is SGHTA and CDR2 is FQGNSA. The length of the CDR3 is 13 residues.

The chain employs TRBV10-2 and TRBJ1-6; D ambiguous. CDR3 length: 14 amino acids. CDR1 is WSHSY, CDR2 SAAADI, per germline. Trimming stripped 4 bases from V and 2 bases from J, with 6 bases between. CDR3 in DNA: TGCGCCAGCAGTGTTACAGCCTATAATTCACCCCTCCACTTT. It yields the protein CASSVTAYNSPLHF.

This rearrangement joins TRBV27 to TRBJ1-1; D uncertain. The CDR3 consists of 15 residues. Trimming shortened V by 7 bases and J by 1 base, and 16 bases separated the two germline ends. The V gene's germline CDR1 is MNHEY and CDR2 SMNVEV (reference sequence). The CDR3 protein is CASKLAGSGNTEAFF. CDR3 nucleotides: TGTGCCAGCAAGTTAGCGGGATCTGGGAACACTGAAGCTTTCTTT.

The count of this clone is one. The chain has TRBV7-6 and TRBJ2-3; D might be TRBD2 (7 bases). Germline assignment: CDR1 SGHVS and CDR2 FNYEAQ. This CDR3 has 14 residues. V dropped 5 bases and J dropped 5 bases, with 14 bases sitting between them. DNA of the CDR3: TGTGCCAGCAGCCCTGGACTAGGGGGAGATACGCAGTATTTT. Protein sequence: CASSPGLGGDTQYF. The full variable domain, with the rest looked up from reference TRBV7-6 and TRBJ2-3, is GAGVSQSPRYKVTKRGQDVALRCDPISGHVSLYWYRQALGQGPEFLTYFNYEAQQDKSGLPNDRFSAERPEGSISTLTIQRTEQRDSAMYRCASSPGLGGDTQYFGPGTRLTVL.

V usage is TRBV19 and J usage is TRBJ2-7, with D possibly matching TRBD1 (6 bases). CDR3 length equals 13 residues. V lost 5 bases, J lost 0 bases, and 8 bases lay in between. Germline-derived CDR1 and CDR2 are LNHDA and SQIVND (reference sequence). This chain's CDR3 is CASSPDSSYEQYF. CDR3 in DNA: TGTGCCAGTAGTCCGGACAGCTCCTACGAGCAGTACTTC.

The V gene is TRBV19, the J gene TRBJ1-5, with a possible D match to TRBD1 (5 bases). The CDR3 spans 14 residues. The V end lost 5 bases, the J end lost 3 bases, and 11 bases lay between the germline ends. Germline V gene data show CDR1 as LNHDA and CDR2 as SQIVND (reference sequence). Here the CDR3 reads CASSGQGPNQPQHF. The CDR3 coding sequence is TGTGCCAGTAGTGGGCAGGGTCCCAATCAGCCCCAGCATTTT.

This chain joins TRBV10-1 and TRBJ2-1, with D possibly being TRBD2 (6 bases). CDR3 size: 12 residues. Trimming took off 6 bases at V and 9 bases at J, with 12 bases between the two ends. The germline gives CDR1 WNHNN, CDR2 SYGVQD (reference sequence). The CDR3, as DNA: TGCGCCAGCAGCCACCCCGGGAGTGAGCAGTTCTTC. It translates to CASSHPGSEQFF.

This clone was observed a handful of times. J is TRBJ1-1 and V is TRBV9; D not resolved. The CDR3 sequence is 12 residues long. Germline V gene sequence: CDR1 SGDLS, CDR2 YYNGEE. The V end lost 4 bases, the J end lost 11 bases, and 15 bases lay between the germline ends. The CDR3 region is CASSPGGAIAFF. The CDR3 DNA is TGTGCCAGCAGCCCCGGAGGAGCGATCGCTTTCTTT.

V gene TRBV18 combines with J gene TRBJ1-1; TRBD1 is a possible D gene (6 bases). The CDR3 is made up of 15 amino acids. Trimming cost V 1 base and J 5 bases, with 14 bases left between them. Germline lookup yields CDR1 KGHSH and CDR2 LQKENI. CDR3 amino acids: CASSPLRGGVTEAFF. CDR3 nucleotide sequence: TGTGCCAGCTCACCACTTCGAGGGGGTGTGACTGAAGCTTTCTTT.

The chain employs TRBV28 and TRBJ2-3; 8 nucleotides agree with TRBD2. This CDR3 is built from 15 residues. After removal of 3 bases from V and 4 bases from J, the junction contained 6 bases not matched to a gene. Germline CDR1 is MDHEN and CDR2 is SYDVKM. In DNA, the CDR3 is TGTGCCAGCAGTTTGCAGCGGGAGCTTGCAGATACGCAGTATTTT. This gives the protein CASSLQRELADTQYF.

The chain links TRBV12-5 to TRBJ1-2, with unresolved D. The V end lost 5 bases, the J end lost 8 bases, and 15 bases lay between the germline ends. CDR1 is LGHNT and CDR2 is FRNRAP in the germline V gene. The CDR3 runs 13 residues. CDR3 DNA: TGTGCTAGTGGTGCCGGTTGGGCGAACGGCTACACCTTC. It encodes CASGAGWANGYTF.

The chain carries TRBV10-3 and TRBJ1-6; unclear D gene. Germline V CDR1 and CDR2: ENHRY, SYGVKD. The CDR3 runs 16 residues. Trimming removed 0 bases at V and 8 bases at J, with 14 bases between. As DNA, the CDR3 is TGTGCCATCAGTGAGTCACAAGTACGAGGCGATTCACCCCTCCACTTT. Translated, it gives CAISESQVRGDSPLHF.

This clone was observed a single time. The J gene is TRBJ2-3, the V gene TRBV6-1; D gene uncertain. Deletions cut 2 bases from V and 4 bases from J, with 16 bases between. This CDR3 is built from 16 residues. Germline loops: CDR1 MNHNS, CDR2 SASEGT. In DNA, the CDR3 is TGTGCCAGCAGTGAATTCGACAACACCGGCCCAGATACGCAGTATTTT. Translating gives CASSEFDNTGPDTQYF.

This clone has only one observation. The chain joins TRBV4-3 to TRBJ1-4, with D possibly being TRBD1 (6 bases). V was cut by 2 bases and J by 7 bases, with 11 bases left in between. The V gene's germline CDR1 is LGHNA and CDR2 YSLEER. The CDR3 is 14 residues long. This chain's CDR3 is CASSQQQGIEKLFF. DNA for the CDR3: TGCGCCAGCAGCCAACAACAGGGTATTGAAAAACTGTTTTTT.

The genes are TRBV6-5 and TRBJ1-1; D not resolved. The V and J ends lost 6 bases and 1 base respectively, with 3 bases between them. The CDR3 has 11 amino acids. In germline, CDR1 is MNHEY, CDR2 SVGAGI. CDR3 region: CASSKNTEAFF. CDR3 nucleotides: TGTGCCAGCAGCAAGAACACTGAAGCTTTCTTT.

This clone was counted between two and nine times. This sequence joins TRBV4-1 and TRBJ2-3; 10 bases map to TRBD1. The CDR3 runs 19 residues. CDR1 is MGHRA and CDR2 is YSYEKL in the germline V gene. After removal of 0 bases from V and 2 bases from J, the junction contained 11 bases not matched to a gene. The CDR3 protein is CASSQDPPGQGFPTDTQYF. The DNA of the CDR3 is TGCGCCAGCAGCCAAGATCCCCCGGGACAGGGGTTCCCCACAGATACGCAGTATTTT.

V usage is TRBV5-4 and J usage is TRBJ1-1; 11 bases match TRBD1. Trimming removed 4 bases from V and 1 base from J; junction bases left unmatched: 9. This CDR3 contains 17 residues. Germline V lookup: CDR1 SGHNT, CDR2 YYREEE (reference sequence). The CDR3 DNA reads TGTGCCAGCAGCCCTATGGGGACAGGGGGAAGGAACACTGAAGCTTTCTTT. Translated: CASSPMGTGGRNTEAFF.

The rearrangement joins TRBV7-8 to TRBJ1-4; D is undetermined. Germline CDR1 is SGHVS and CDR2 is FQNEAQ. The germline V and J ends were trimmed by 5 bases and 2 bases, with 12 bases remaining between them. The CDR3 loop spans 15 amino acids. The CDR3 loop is CASSKNEVTNEKLFF. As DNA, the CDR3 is TGTGCCAGCAGCAAGAATGAGGTCACTAATGAAAAACTGTTTTTT.

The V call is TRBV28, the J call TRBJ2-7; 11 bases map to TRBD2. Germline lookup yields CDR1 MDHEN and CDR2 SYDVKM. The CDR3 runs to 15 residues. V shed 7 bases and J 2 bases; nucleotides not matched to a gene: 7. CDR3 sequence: CASTVPGLAAYEQYF. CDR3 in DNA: TGTGCCAGCACCGTTCCGGGACTAGCGGCCTACGAGCAGTACTTC.

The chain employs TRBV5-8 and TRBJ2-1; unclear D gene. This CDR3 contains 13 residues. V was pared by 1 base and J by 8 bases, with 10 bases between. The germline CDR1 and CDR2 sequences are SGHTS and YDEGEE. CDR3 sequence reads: CASSLIAVDEQFF. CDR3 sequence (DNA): TGTGCCAGCAGCTTGATAGCAGTGGATGAGCAGTTCTTC.

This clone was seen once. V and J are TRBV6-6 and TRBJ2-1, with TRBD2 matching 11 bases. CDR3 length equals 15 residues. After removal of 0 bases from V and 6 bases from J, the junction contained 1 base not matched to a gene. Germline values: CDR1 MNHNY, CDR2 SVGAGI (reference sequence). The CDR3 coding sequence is TGTGCCAGCAGTTACTCTAGCGGGAGGGTCAATGAGCAGTTCTTC. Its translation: CASSYSSGRVNEQFF.

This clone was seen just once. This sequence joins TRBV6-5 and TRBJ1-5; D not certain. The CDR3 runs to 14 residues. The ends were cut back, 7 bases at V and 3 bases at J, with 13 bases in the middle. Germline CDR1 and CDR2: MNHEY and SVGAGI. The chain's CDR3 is CASMDWSPNQPQHF. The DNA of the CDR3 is TGTGCCAGCATGGACTGGAGCCCCAATCAGCCCCAGCATTTT.

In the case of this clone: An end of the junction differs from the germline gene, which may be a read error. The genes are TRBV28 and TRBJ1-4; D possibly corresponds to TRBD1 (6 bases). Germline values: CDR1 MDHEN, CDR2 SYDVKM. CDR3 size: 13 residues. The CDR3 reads CASSQGSKEKLFF. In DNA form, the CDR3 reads TGTGCCAGCAGCCAGGGGTCTAAGGAAAAACTGTTTTTT.

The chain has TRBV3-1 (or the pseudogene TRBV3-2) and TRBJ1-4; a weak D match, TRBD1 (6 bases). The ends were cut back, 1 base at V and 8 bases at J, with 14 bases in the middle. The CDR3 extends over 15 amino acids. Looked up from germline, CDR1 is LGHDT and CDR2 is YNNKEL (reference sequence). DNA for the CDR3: TGTGCCAGCAGCCAAGTAATGGGTACAGGGGAAAAACTGTTTTTT. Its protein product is CASSQVMGTGEKLFF.

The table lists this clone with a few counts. CDR3 protein: CASSYLGSHEQYF. The CDR3 region has the DNA TGTGCCAGTAGTTACCTGGGCAGTCACGAGCAGTACTTC. The rearrangement uses TRBV19 and TRBJ2-7; D not certain. The CDR3 length is 13 residues. Trimming left V 5 bases short and J 5 bases short, with 13 bases between. Germline-derived CDR1 and CDR2 are LNHDA and SQIVND (reference sequence).

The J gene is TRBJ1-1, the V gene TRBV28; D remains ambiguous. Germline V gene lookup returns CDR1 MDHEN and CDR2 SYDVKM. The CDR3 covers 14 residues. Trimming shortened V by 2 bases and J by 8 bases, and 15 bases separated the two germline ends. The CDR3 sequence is CASSLMWQASEAFF. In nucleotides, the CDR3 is TGTGCCAGCAGTTTAATGTGGCAGGCCTCGGAAGCTTTCTTT.

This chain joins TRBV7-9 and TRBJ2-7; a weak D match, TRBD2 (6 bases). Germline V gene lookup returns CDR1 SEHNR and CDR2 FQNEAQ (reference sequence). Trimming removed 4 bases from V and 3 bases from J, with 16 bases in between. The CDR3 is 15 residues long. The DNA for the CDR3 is TGTGCCAGCAGCTCCACGGGAGTTCCTCACTACGAGCAGTACTTC. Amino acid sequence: CASSSTGVPHYEQYF.

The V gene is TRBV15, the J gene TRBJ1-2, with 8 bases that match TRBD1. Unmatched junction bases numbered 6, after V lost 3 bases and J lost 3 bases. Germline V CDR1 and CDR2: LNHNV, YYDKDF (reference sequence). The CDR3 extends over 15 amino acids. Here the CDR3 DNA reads TGTGCCACCAGCAGTGGGACAGGAGGGTACTATGGCTACACCTTC. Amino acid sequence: CATSSGTGGYYGYTF.

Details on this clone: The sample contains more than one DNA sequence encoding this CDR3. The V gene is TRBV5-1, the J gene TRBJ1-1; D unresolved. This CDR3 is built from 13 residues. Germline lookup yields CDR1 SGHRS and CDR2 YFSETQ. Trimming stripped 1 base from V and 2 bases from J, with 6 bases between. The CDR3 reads CASSLIVNTEAFF. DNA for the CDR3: TGCGCCAGCAGCTTGATAGTTAACACTGAAGCTTTCTTT.

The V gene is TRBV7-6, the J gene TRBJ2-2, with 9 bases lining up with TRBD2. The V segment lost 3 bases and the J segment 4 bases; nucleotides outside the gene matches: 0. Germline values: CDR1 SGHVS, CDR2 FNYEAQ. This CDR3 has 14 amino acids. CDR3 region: CASSLRGGTGELFF. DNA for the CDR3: TGTGCCAGCAGCTTGCGGGGGGGCACCGGGGAGCTGTTTTTT.